Below are 10 T cell receptor beta chains sequenced from a single sample in a study of blood T cell repertoires in COVID-19. Repertoires were generated with immunoSEQ multiplex PCR, while TCRdb's copy carries only in-frame clones and drops some. The sample lists around 280,000 clones, about 90% occurring once. Sequenced material: peripheral blood. All receptors derive from a woman in her twenties or thirties who had recovered from COVID-19.

The CDR3 nucleotides are TGTGCCAGCAGCGTAGCCCCCGGTGGGGGGGCGTATGAGCAGTTCTTC. Translated: CASSVAPGGGAYEQFF. This chain uses TRBV9 with TRBJ2-1; D is possibly TRBD2 (7 bases). Trimming left V 0 bases short and J 8 bases short, with 18 bases between. Germline V lookup: CDR1 SGDLS, CDR2 YYNGEE. CDR3 size: 16 residues.

The rearrangement links TRBV6-2 or TRBV6-3 to TRBJ2-7, with D tentatively TRBD2 (6 bases). Per the germline V gene, CDR1 is MNHEY and CDR2 is SVGEGT. Trimming took off 6 bases at V and 7 bases at J, with 19 bases between the two ends. This CDR3 spans 14 amino acids. The CDR3 DNA reads TGTGCCAGCAGCCCGCCCCGGACTACTGGGGAGCAGTACTTC. Translated, it gives CASSPPRTTGEQYF.

The chain recombines TRBV19 with TRBJ1-1; D ambiguous. Trimming pared 1 base from V and 0 bases from J, leaving 3 bases between. The CDR3 runs 13 residues. The germline CDR1 and CDR2 sequences are LNHDA and SQIVND (reference sequence). The chain's CDR3 is CASSIAMNTEAFF. The DNA for the CDR3 is TGTGCCAGTAGTATAGCTATGAACACTGAAGCTTTCTTT. The full variable domain, its missing parts supplied by reference TRBV19 and TRBJ1-1, is DGGITQSPKYLFRKEGQNVTLSCEQNLNHDAMYWYRQDPGQGLRLIYYSQIVNDFQKGDIAEGYSVSREKKESFPLTVTSAQKNPTAFYLCASSIAMNTEAFFGQGTRLTVV.

The CDR3 nucleotides are TGCAGTGCTAGTCCGGGACAGGGAACTCAGCCCCAGCATTTT. Translating gives CSASPGQGTQPQHF. This chain uses TRBV20-1 with TRBJ1-5; 9 positions agree with TRBD1. This CDR3 is built from 14 residues. V lost 3 bases, J lost 6 bases, and 6 bases stayed unmatched. CDR1 and CDR2 from the germline V gene are DFQATT and SNEGSKA (reference sequence).

This clone was recorded once. The chain joins TRBV11-2 to TRBJ2-7; D unclear. Between the trimmed V and J ends, which lost 3 bases and 4 bases, there was a span of 7 bases. Germline lookup yields CDR1 SGHAT and CDR2 FQNNGV. This CDR3 contains 12 residues. The CDR3 coding sequence is TGTGCCAGCAGCTTTCTCGGGTACGAGCAGTACTTC. Its protein product is CASSFLGYEQYF.

The V call is TRBV4-1, the J call TRBJ1-1; D is uncertain. CDR1 is MGHRA, CDR2 YSYEKL, per germline. The CDR3 length is 15 residues. The V gene lost 0 bases and the J gene lost 0 bases, with 8 bases spanning the gap. The CDR3, as DNA: TGCGCCAGCAGCCAAGATGCGGATCTGAACACTGAAGCTTTCTTT. This encodes CASSQDADLNTEAFF.

The chain combines TRBV20-1 with TRBJ2-3, with 11 bases identical to TRBD2. There are 17 residues in the CDR3. CDR1 and CDR2 from the germline V gene are DFQATT and SNEGSKA (reference sequence). J gave up 0 bases and V 3 bases, and 8 bases lay outside the gene matches. The CDR3, as DNA: TGCAGTGCTAGTTTCACTAGCGGGGGCCCTAGCACAGATACGCAGTATTTT. Amino acid sequence: CSASFTSGGPSTDTQYF.

The V gene is TRBV2, the J gene TRBJ2-7; 7 bases fit TRBD1. From germline, CDR1 is SNHLY and CDR2 FYNNEI. The J segment lost 0 bases and the V segment lost 7 bases, leaving 12 bases of the junction unmatched. The CDR3 sequence is 16 residues long. In nucleotides, the CDR3 is TGTGCCAGCACCGTAGACCGCGACAGGGACTCCTACGAGCAGTACTTC. Translated: CASTVDRDRDSYEQYF.

The chain uses TRBV10-3 and TRBJ1-1; tentative D call: TRBD1 (5 bases). CDR1 and CDR2 from the germline V gene are ENHRY and SYGVKD. CDR3 size: 15 residues. V was shortened by 7 bases and J by 3 bases, with 18 bases between the two germline ends. CDR3 in amino acids: CAIIDKSRGDTEAFF. DNA of the CDR3: TGTGCCATCATTGATAAGAGCCGGGGGGACACTGAAGCTTTCTTT.

The gene calls are TRBV19 and TRBJ2-4; D might be TRBD1 (6 bases). The CDR3 spans 13 residues. Germline CDR1 reads LNHDA; CDR2 reads SQIVND (reference sequence). Trimming took off 8 bases at V and 4 bases at J, with 12 bases between the two ends. Here the CDR3 DNA reads TGTGCCAGTCTCAACAGGGCAAAAAACATTCAGTACTTC. Its protein product is CASLNRAKNIQYF.